This TCR beta chain was captured by sequencing in a study of blood T cells in healthy people across ages. Germline V gene lookup returns CDR1 DFQATT and CDR2 SNEGSKA (reference sequence). This CDR3 is built from 15 residues. With a J-beta primer mix and a sample-barcoded 5' primer, a second PCR ran 7 to 11 cycles. TCRdb used MiXCR to reprocess the 5' RACE reads, holding one entry per CDR3 protein. The table shows approximately 800,000 distinct CDR3 sequences, with approximately 35% occurring only once. About this clonotype itself: This may be a read error: a much more frequent sequence differs by one nucleotide.

The rearrangement joins TRBV20-1 to TRBJ2-5; weak D call: TRBD1 (6 bases). The end of the DNA fits TRBJ2-7 better, so the J call may be wrong. This TCR was sampled from a young man in good health. Specimen: blood. In DNA, the CDR3 is TGCAGTGCTAGAGGGGGGCTCATCCCCACCTACGAGCAGTACTTC. Its protein is CSARGGLIPTYEQYF.